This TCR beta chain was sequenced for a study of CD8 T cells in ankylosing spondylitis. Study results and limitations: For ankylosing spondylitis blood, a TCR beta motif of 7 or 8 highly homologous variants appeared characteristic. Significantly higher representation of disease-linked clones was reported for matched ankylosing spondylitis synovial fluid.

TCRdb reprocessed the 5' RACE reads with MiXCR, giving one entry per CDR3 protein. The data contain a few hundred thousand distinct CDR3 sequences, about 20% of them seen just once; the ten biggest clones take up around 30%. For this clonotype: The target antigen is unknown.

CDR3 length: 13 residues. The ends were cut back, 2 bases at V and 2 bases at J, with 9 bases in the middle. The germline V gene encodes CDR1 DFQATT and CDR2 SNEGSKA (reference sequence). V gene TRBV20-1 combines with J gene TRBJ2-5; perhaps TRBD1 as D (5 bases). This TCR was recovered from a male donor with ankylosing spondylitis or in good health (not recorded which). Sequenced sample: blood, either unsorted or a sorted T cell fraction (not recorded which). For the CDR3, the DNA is TGCAGTGCTAGACAGGGTCATCAAGAGACCCAGTACTTC. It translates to CSARQGHQETQYF.